This TCR beta chain was found in a study of blood T cell repertoires in COVID-19. The CDR3 runs to 15 residues. Germline CDR1 reads SNHLY; CDR2 reads FYNNEI. Trimming removed 0 bases from V and 7 bases from J, with 15 bases in between. This clone was detected once. Under the authors' procedure: Amplification with reference gene primers provided the estimates of nucleated cell counts. Assay used: immunoSEQ multiplex PCR; TCRdb lists only in-frame clones, some missing. V, J and clone size were drawn from that table, and D and trimming were deduced from the DNA. The sample lists tens of thousands of clones, around four fifths occurring once.

The receptor was isolated from a woman aged 80 or over with active or convalescent COVID-19. The V call is TRBV2, the J call TRBJ2-5, with D possibly matching TRBD2 (6 bases). Sequenced input: peripheral blood. The CDR3 DNA reads TGTGCCAGCAGTGAAGCGGGGCGGGGAAGTGGGACCCAGTACTTC. Amino acid sequence: CASSEAGRGSGTQYF.